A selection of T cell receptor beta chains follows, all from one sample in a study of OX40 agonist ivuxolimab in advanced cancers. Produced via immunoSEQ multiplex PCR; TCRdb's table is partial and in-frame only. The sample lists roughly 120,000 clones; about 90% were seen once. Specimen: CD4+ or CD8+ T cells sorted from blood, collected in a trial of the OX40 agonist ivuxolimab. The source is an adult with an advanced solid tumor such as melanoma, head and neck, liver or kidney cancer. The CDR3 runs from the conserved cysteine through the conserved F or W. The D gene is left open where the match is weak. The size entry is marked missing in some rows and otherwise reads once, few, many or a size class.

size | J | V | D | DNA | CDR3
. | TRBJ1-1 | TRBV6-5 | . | TGTGCCAGCAGTGCTGACCCTTGGGGGAACACTGAAGCTTTCTTT | CASSADPWGNTEAFF
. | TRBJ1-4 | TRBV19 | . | TGTGCCAGTAGTATCCAGGTTGCAACTAATGAAAAACTGTTTTTT | CASSIQVATNEKLFF
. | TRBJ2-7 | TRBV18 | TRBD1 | TGTGCCAGCTCACCACCGGGACAGGGGGCGCAAGAGCAGTACTTC | CASSPPGQGAQEQYF
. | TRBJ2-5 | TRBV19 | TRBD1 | TGTGCCAGTAGTCCCACAGGGGGATTGAAGACCCAGTACTTC | CASSPTGGLKTQYF
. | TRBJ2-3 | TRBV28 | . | TGTGCCAGCAGCCCCTCGGGCAGGGGGGTCACAGATACGCAGTATTTT | CASSPSGRGVTDTQYF
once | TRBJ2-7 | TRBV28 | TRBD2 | TGTGCCAGCAGTCCAGGGGGTAGCGGGAGCTACGAGCAGTACTTC | CASSPGGSGSYEQYF
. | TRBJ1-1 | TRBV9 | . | TGTGCCAGCAGCCCCCAGTCGAGGGGGAACACTGAAGCTTTCTTT | CASSPQSRGNTEAFF
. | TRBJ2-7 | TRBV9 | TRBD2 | TGTGCCTCGGGGGGGGCGGGCCTCTCCTACGAGCAGTACTTC | CASGGAGLSYEQYF
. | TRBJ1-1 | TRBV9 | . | TGTGCCAGCAGTTCCTCTCCGATGGGTGCTTTCTTT | CASSSSPMGAFF
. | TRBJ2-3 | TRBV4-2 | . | TGTGCCAGCAGCCAACTCAGCGGAGGCGGGGGCACAGATACGCAGTATTTT | CASSQLSGGGGTDTQYF
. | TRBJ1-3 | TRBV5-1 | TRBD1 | TGCGCCAGCAGCTTGGCCGAGGGGGCGGACACCATATATTTT | CASSLAEGADTIYF
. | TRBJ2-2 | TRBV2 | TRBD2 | TGTGCCAGCAGAGGGACTAGCGGCTACACCGGGGAGCTGTTTTTT | CASRGTSGYTGELFF
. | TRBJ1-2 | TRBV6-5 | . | TGTGCCAGCAGCCGCGAGGGGATCTATGGCTACACCTTC | CASSREGIYGYTF
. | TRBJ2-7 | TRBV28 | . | TGTGCCAGCAGTTTCGGGACACTTGCCCGTGGAGAGCAGTACTTC | CASSFGTLARGEQYF
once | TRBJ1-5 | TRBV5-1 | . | TGCGCCAGCAGCTCTTGGGGGGGGGCGGATCAGCCCCAGCATTTT | CASSSWGGADQPQHF
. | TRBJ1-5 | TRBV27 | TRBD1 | TGTGCCAGCAGTTTAACCAGCAGGGGGAGCAATCAGCCCCAGCATTTT | CASSLTSRGSNQPQHF
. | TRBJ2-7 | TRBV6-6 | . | TGTGCCAGCAGTTACTCGGGCTCTTCCTACGAGCAGTACTTC | CASSYSGSSYEQYF
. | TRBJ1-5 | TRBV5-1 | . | TGCGCCAGCAGCCTGGACCATAGCAATCAGCCCCAGCATTTT | CASSLDHSNQPQHF
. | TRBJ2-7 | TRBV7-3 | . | TGTGCCAGCAGCTTAGGGGGTTCGATCAGGAGCGAGCAGTACTTC | CASSLGGSIRSEQYF
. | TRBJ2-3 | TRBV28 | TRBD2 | TGTGCCAGCAGCCGAATAGTGACCACTAGCGGGAGGGCCGTCGGAGATACGCAGTATTTT | CASSRIVTTSGRAVGDTQYF
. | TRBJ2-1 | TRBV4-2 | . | TGTGCCAGCAGCCTACGAGGTTTGAATGAGCAGTTCTTC | CASSLRGLNEQFF
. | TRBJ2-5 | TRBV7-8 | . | TGTGCCAGCAGCTTAAAGGGGGAGCAGTACTTC | CASSLKGEQYF
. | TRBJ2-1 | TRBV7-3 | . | TGTGCCAGCAGCTCCGACGTGGGGGGACCCTACAATGAGCAGTTCTTC | CASSSDVGGPYNEQFF
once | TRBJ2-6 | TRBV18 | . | TGTGCCAGCTCACCTGCTTTCGGGGCAGGGGCCAACGTCCTGACTTTC | CASSPAFGAGANVLTF
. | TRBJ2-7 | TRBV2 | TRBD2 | TGTGCCAGCAGGGGGGGACTAGCGGGACTTAGCTCCTACGAGCAGTACTTC | CASRGGLAGLSSYEQYF
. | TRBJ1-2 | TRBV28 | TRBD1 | TGTGCCAGCAGACTACAGGGGACTACTAACTATGGCTACACCTTC | CASRLQGTTNYGYTF
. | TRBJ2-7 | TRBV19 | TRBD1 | TGTGCCAGTGCGGACAGGGCCTACGAGCAGTACTTC | CASADRAYEQYF
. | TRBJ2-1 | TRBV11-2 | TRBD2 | TGTGCCAGCAGCTTAGTTGCTAGCGGGAGAAGTAATGAGCAGTTCTTC | CASSLVASGRSNEQFF
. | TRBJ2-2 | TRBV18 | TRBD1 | TGTGCCAGCTCACCCCGGGGACAGGCGATGAACACCGGGGAGCTGTTTTTT | CASSPRGQAMNTGELFF
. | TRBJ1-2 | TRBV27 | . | TGTGCCAGCAGGTTTAATGGAGTAGGAAACTATGGCTACACCTTC | CASRFNGVGNYGYTF
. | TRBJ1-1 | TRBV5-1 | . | TGCGCCAGCAGCCCTACCTTACAGAACACTGAAGCTTTCTTT | CASSPTLQNTEAFF
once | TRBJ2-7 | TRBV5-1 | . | TGCGCCAGCAGCTGGGGGGGGCTAAACCCCTACGAGCAGTACTTC | CASSWGGLNPYEQYF
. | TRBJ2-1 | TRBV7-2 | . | TGTGCCAGCAGCTTAGCCCGTCCCCCGACTGAGCAGTTCTTC | CASSLARPPTEQFF
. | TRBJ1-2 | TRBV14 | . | TGTGCCAGCAGCCAGGGTCTCCAGCCCTACTATGGCTACACCTTC | CASSQGLQPYYGYTF
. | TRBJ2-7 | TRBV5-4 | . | TGTGCCAGCAGCCCGACAGATTACAAAGGCTACGAGCAGTACTTC | CASSPTDYKGYEQYF
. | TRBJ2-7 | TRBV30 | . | TGTGCCTGGAGCAGGCCAGGCTCACTATCCTACGAGCAGTACTTC | CAWSRPGSLSYEQYF
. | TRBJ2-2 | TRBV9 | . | TGTGCCAGTTTGGGCTTGAACACCGGGGAGCTGTTTTTT | CASLGLNTGELFF
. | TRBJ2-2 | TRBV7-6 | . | TGTGCCAGCAGCACCGGCTTCGGCACCGGGGAGCTGTTTTTT | CASSTGFGTGELFF
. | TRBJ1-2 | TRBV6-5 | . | TGTGCCAGCAGTTACTCGATTTCGGGCGCGTACGGCTACACCTTC | CASSYSISGAYGYTF
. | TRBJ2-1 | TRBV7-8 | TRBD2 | TGTGCCAGCAGCTTACTTGCGGGAGGCCAGGCGGGGCAGTTCTTC | CASSLLAGGQAGQFF
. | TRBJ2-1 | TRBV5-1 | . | TGCGCCAGCAGCTTGGACGGTAACTCCTACAATGAGCAGTTCTTC | CASSLDGNSYNEQFF
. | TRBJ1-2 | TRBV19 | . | TGTGCCAGTGAAGACCGTCGCTATGGCTACACCTTC | CASEDRRYGYTF
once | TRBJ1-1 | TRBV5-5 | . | TGTGCCAGCAGCTTGGGGGGAGGAGTGAACACTGAAGCTTTCTTT | CASSLGGGVNTEAFF
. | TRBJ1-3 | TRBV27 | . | TGTGCCAGCAGTTACCAGGGGATCTCTGGAAACACCATATATTTT | CASSYQGISGNTIYF
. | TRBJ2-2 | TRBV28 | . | TGTGCCAGCAGTCTACTCGCCGGGGAGCTGTTTTTT | CASSLLAGELFF
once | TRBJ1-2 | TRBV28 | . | TGTGCCAGCAGCTTTTCTGGGGTTTGGTCTGGCTACACCTTC | CASSFSGVWSGYTF
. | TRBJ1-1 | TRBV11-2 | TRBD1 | TGTGCCAGCAGCTCCTATGGACAGGGGAGCAGCACTGAAGCTTTCTTT | CASSSYGQGSSTEAFF
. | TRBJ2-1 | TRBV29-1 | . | TGCAGCGTGGCCGGGCCCCGCGATGGGCAGTTCTTC | CSVAGPRDGQFF
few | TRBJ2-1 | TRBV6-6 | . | TGTGCCAGCAGACTCGAGCGGGCTGGCCACCAGGAGCAGTTCTTC | CASRLERAGHQEQFF
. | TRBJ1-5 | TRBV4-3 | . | TGCGCCAGCAGCCAAGATTCGGCAGGGTATAGCAATCAGCCCCAGCATTTT | CASSQDSAGYSNQPQHF
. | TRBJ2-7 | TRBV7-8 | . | TGTGCCAGCAGCCCAAGTCCACAGGGAACCTACGAGCAGTACTTC | CASSPSPQGTYEQYF
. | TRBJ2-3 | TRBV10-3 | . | TGTGCCATCAGACGAACGTGGGAGGGGGCCCGTGGCACAGATACGCAGTATTTT | CAIRRTWEGARGTDTQYF
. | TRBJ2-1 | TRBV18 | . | TGTGCCAGCTCACCATCGTCCGGTGAGCAGTTCTTC | CASSPSSGEQFF
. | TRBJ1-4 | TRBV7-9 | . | TGTGCCAGCAGCTTAGATTGGGCAGGCGGGGAAAAACTGTTTTTT | CASSLDWAGGEKLFF